Each of the 30 T cell receptor beta chains below was sequenced from the same sample in a study of T cell repertoires in aging, cancer and after chemotherapy. Rearranged V-D-J TRB sequences were amplified with a mixed TRB-A/B primer pool. TCRdb reprocessed the multiplex PCR reads via MiXCR and lists one record per CDR3 protein. The sample includes 2,000 or so distinct CDR3 sequences, just under 20% of them seen just once. Peripheral blood genomic DNA, not sorted cells or RNA, was the template. Source material: blood. The source of these receptors is a human donor with a solid tumor.

This chain uses TRBV11-1 with TRBJ2-1; 10 nucleotides line up with TRBD1. CDR3 length: 17 residues. CDR1 SGHAT and CDR2 FQDESV come from the germline V gene (reference sequence). The V and J ends lost 4 bases and 5 bases, in that order; junction bases with no gene match: 11. CDR3 nucleotides: TGTGCCAGCAGCTCCTTGAGAGGGACAGGGGTTAACAATGAGCAGTTCTTC. The encoded protein is CASSSLRGTGVNNEQFF.

The J gene is TRBJ2-7, the V gene TRBV12-3 or TRBV12-4, with TRBD2 identical over 13 bases. The DNA end favors TRBJ2-1, so the J call may be wrong. The CDR3 consists of 15 residues. Written as DNA, the CDR3 is TGTGCCAGTCCATCCGGGACTAGCGGGATTAATAAGCAGTTCTTC. Its translation is CASPSGTSGINKQFF.

By proportion, this clonotype is medium-sized. The J gene is TRBJ2-5, the V gene TRBV13, with D possibly being TRBD1 (5 bases). V was clipped by 4 bases and J by 5 bases, with 14 bases between them. Germline CDR1 reads PRHDT; CDR2 reads FYEKMQ (reference sequence). CDR3 size: 14 residues. CDR3 nucleotide sequence: TGTGCCAGCAGCTACCTACAGGAGTGGGAGACCCAGTACTTC. This encodes CASSYLQEWETQYF.

This clonotype is labeled medium-sized. This chain uses TRBV5-1 with TRBJ2-1, with TRBD1 matching 9 bases. The germline gives CDR1 SGHRS, CDR2 YFSETQ. J was trimmed by 8 bases and V by 2 bases; bases with no gene match: 2. The CDR3 contains 13 residues. The CDR3 sequence is CASSFDRGDEQFF. CDR3 DNA: TGCGCCAGCAGCTTCGACAGGGGGGATGAGCAGTTCTTC.

The rearrangement uses TRBV11-2 and TRBJ1-4, with D unresolved. This CDR3 contains 14 residues. Germline V gives CDR1 SGHAT, CDR2 FQNNGV. V lost 5 bases and J lost 7, with 14 bases in between. CDR3 in amino acids: CASSRGGSGEKLFF. CDR3 nucleotides: TGTGCCAGCAGCCGGGGTGGTTCAGGTGAAAAACTGTTTTTT.

The chain couples TRBV15 to TRBJ1-5; 11 bases line up with TRBD1. The J segment lost 0 bases and the V segment lost 3 bases, leaving 13 bases of the junction unmatched. The CDR3 has 20 amino acids. CDR1 is LNHNV and CDR2 is YYDKDF in the germline V gene (reference sequence). CDR3 loop: CATSSTGTGGGFISNQPQHF. The CDR3 DNA reads as TGTGCCACCAGCAGCACCGGGACAGGGGGTGGTTTCATTAGCAATCAGCCCCAGCATTTT. Variable domain in full (rest from reference TRBV15 and TRBJ1-5): DAMVIQNPRYQVTQFGKPVTLSCSQTLNHNVMYWYQQKSSQAPKLLFHYYDKDFNNEADTPDNFQSRRPNTSFCFLDIRSPGLGDTAMYLCATSSTGTGGGFISNQPQHFGDGTRLSIL.

There are a few counts of this clonotype. V usage is TRBV11-2 and J usage is TRBJ1-2, with TRBD1 as a possible D gene (5 bases). Trimming stripped 0 bases from V and 5 bases from J, with 13 bases between. The germline V gene encodes CDR1 SGHAT and CDR2 FQNNGV. This CDR3 region has 15 residues. Written as DNA, the CDR3 is TGTGCCAGCAGCTTAGAAGGAGGGGCGCAATATGGCTACACCTTC. Its protein is CASSLEGGAQYGYTF. The variable domain in full, completed from reference TRBV11-2 and TRBJ1-2, reads EAGVAQSPRYKIIEKRQSVAFWCNPISGHATLYWYQQILGQGPKLLIQFQNNGVVDDSQLPKDRFSAERLKGVDSTLKIQPAKLEDSAVYLCASSLEGGAQYGYTFGSGTRLTVV.

This clonotype is categorized as large. The J gene is TRBJ2-5, the V gene TRBV20-1; 7 bases are shared with TRBD2. Germline-derived CDR1 and CDR2 are DFQATT and SNEGSKA (reference sequence). This CDR3 region has 14 residues. V lost 6 bases and J lost 4; bases outside the gene matches: 11. This CDR3 is CSATKGRGGETQYF. The CDR3 region has the DNA TGCAGTGCGACCAAAGGGAGGGGCGGAGAGACCCAGTACTTC.

This chain connects TRBV11-3 to TRBJ1-3, with a weak D call TRBD1 (5 bases). Germline V gene data show CDR1 as SGHNT and CDR2 as YENEEA. This CDR3 comprises 14 residues. Deletions cut 6 bases from V and 1 base from J, with 10 bases between. The CDR3 loop reads CASSLTGSGNTIYF. DNA of the CDR3: TGTGCCAGCAGTCTTACAGGTTCTGGAAACACCATATATTTT.

V usage is TRBV12-3 or TRBV12-4 and J usage is TRBJ2-3; TRBD2 matches at 8 bases. The CDR3 spans 17 residues. V was pared by 4 bases and J by 0 bases, with 9 bases of the junction left unmatched. CDR3 bases: TGTGCCAGCAGTTACAGCGGGGGACAACCTAGCACAGATACGCAGTATTTT. Protein sequence: CASSYSGGQPSTDTQYF.

Relative to its sample, this clonotype is medium-sized. V gene TRBV4-2 combines with J gene TRBJ2-1; D unresolved. The germline CDR1 and CDR2 sequences are LGHNA and YNFKEQ. V lost 0 bases, J lost 0 bases, and 9 bases lay in between. This CDR3 spans 16 amino acids. CDR3 DNA sequence: TGTGCCAGCAGCCAAGACCGAGCACCCTCCTACAATGAGCAGTTCTTC. It yields the protein CASSQDRAPSYNEQFF.

In its sample, this clonotype is medium-sized. V is TRBV5-1 and J is TRBJ2-1; 8 bases line up with TRBD2. Looked up from germline, CDR1 is SGHRS and CDR2 is YFSETQ. There are 16 residues in the CDR3. V lost 3 bases to trimming and J lost 4 bases; unmatched junction nucleotides: 9. In nucleotides, the CDR3 is TGCGCCAGCAGCTCGGGAGCGGGAGTAGAGTACAATGAGCAGTTCTTC. It encodes CASSSGAGVEYNEQFF.

The chain has TRBV19 and TRBJ2-2; 10 bases match TRBD1. Losses at the gene ends were 6 bases for V and 2 bases for J; bases not matched to a gene: 6. The CDR3 sequence is 16 residues long. Germline V lookup: CDR1 LNHDA, CDR2 SQIVND (reference sequence). This chain's CDR3 is CASRIRQGANTGELFF. The DNA for the CDR3 is TGTGCCAGTAGGATCAGACAGGGGGCAAACACCGGGGAGCTGTTTTTT. Based on the CDR3 plus reference TRBV19 and TRBJ2-2, the full variable domain is DGGITQSPKYLFRKEGQNVTLSCEQNLNHDAMYWYRQDPGQGLRLIYYSQIVNDFQKGDIAEGYSVSREKKESFPLTVTSAQKNPTAFYLCASRIRQGANTGELFFGEGSRLTVL.

This clonotype qualifies as medium-sized. The chain combines TRBV6-1 with TRBJ1-4; 8 bases match TRBD1. Germline loops: CDR1 MNHNS, CDR2 SASEGT. J gave up 0 bases and V 7 bases, and 10 bases lay outside the gene matches. The CDR3 is 17 amino acids. Here the CDR3 DNA reads TGTGCCAGCACCCCGATGGACAGGGACCCAACTAATGAAAAACTGTTTTTT. Translation: CASTPMDRDPTNEKLFF.

This clonotype ranks as medium-sized. This sequence joins TRBV6-2 or TRBV6-3 and TRBJ1-5; D is unresolved. V dropped 2 bases and J dropped 6 bases, with 17 bases sitting between them. The CDR3 loop spans 16 amino acids. The germline V gene has CDR1 MNHEY and CDR2 SVGEGT. The CDR3 here is CASSYIPSTPSQPQHF. The CDR3 DNA sequence: TGTGCCAGCAGTTACATACCTTCCACTCCCTCTCAGCCCCAGCATTTT.

By its share, this clonotype is medium-sized. The chain carries TRBV6-6 and TRBJ1-5; D is perhaps TRBD1 (6 bases). V lost 8 bases to trimming and J lost 0 bases, with 11 bases between them. The CDR3 has 14 amino acids. In germline, CDR1 is MNHNY, CDR2 SVGAGI (reference sequence). The CDR3, as DNA: TGTGCCAGCCTCATAGGGGGTAGCAATCAGCCCCAGCATTTT. Protein: CASLIGGSNQPQHF.

The chain combines TRBV15 with TRBJ1-2, with 7 bases matching TRBD1. This CDR3 comprises 14 residues. With 5 bases clipped from V and 1 base from J, the junction kept 4 bases outside the gene matches. Germline V gene lookup returns CDR1 LNHNV and CDR2 YYDKDF (reference sequence). The CDR3 reads CATSRDSHNYGYTF. CDR3 DNA: TGTGCCACCAGCCGGGACAGCCATAACTATGGCTACACCTTC.

This clonotype is categorized as large. V is TRBV12-3 or TRBV12-4 and J is TRBJ2-1, with 10 bases matching TRBD2. The CDR3 loop spans 14 amino acids. After removal of 4 bases from V and 5 bases from J, the junction contained 2 bases not matched to a gene. CDR3 sequence reads: CASSYSGGDNEQFF. DNA for the CDR3: TGTGCCAGCAGTTACAGCGGGGGGGACAATGAGCAGTTCTTC.

This clonotype is medium-sized within its sample. The V gene is TRBV6-5, the J gene TRBJ1-1; D ambiguous. From germline, CDR1 is MNHEY and CDR2 SVGAGI. Between the trimmed V and J ends, which lost 2 bases and 2 bases, there was a span of 9 bases. This CDR3 spans 14 amino acids. The CDR3 bases are TGTGCCAGCAGTTACGGCGGGTACAACACTGAAGCTTTCTTT. It specifies CASSYGGYNTEAFF.

This clonotype qualifies as medium-sized. This rearrangement joins TRBV15 to TRBJ1-1; tentatively, D is TRBD1 (6 bases). Trimming cost V 0 bases and J 3 bases, with 14 bases left between them. The CDR3 runs 16 residues. Looked up from germline, CDR1 is LNHNV and CDR2 is YYDKDF (reference sequence). The CDR3 DNA sequence: TGTGCCACCAGCAGAGATAGTTGGCAGGGGTACACTGAAGCTTTCTTT. Amino acids: CATSRDSWQGYTEAFF.

By sample fraction, this clonotype is large. The V call is TRBV19, the J call TRBJ2-6, with D perhaps being TRBD1 or TRBD2 (5 bases each). V lost 0 bases, J lost 4 bases, and 10 bases lay in between. CDR3 length: 16 residues. Germline V gene lookup returns CDR1 LNHDA and CDR2 SQIVND (reference sequence). CDR3 nucleotides: TGTGCCAGTAGTATAGATGGGGGATCCGGGGCCAACGTCCTGACTTTC. Translation gives CASSIDGGSGANVLTF. Full variable domain (outside the CDR3, taken from reference TRBV19 and TRBJ2-6): DGGITQSPKYLFRKEGQNVTLSCEQNLNHDAMYWYRQDPGQGLRLIYYSQIVNDFQKGDIAEGYSVSREKKESFPLTVTSAQKNPTAFYLCASSIDGGSGANVLTFGAGSRLTVL.

V usage is TRBV11-1 and J usage is TRBJ2-5; 10 bases are shared with TRBD2. The CDR3 contains 15 residues. Germline CDR1 SGHAT, CDR2 FQDESV (reference sequence). V lost 6 bases and J lost 5; bases outside the gene matches: 9. CDR3 loop: CASSQLAGTGETQYF. As DNA, the CDR3 is TGTGCCAGCAGTCAACTAGCGGGAACGGGGGAGACCCAGTACTTC.

V gene TRBV10-3 combines with J gene TRBJ2-1; 8 bases agree with TRBD2. J was trimmed by 9 bases and V by 4 bases; bases with no gene match: 2. The CDR3 is made up of 12 amino acids. In germline, CDR1 is ENHRY, CDR2 SYGVKD. CDR3 region: CAISAGRGEQFF. CDR3 DNA: TGTGCCATCAGTGCCGGGAGGGGTGAGCAGTTCTTC.

The rearrangement uses TRBV5-5 and TRBJ2-7, with a weak D call TRBD1 (6 bases). Trimming left V 0 bases short and J 6 bases short, with 13 bases between. Germline-derived CDR1 and CDR2 are SGHKS and YYEKEE (reference sequence). CDR3 length equals 14 residues. The CDR3 loop reads CASSLGQAEAEQYF. The CDR3 DNA reads as TGTGCCAGCAGCTTGGGACAGGCCGAAGCCGAGCAGTACTTC.

V usage is TRBV12-3 or TRBV12-4 and J usage is TRBJ2-3; 13 bases match TRBD2. The length of the CDR3 is 16 residues. Unmatched junction bases numbered 5, after V lost 3 bases and J lost 5 bases. This chain's CDR3 is CASSLTSGRSRDTQYF. CDR3 in DNA: TGTGCCAGCAGTTTGACTAGCGGGAGGAGTCGAGATACGCAGTATTTT.

This clonotype is classed as large. The chain combines TRBV29-1 with TRBJ2-6; D unresolved. This CDR3 is 16 amino acids long. Trimming took off 4 bases at V and 0 bases at J, with 13 bases between the two ends. CDR1 and CDR2 (germline): SQVTM, ANQGSEA. CDR3 DNA: TGCAGCGTTGTTGAGTCCCCCCTCTCTGGGGCCAACGTCCTGACTTTC. It translates to CSVVESPLSGANVLTF. Supplemented by reference TRBV29-1 and TRBJ2-6, the full variable domain reads SAVISQKPSRDICQRGTSLTIQCQVDSQVTMMFWYRQQPGQSLTLIATANQGSEATYESGFVIDKFPISRPNLTFSTLTVSNMSPEDSSIYLCSVVESPLSGANVLTFGAGSRLTVL.

This clonotype is judged medium-sized. The rearrangement uses TRBV19 and TRBJ1-1, with D hard to call. The CDR3 sequence is 14 residues long. V lost 3 bases and J 5 bases, leaving 13 bases between the germline ends. Germline values: CDR1 LNHDA, CDR2 SQIVND (reference sequence). The CDR3 is CASSISLGQTEAFF. Here the CDR3 DNA reads TGTGCCAGTAGTATTTCCCTCGGGCAGACTGAAGCTTTCTTT.

Sample share makes this clonotype medium-sized. The chain is built from TRBV24-1 and TRBJ2-1; 8 bases match TRBD1. Germline loops: CDR1 KGHDR, CDR2 SFDVKD. After removal of 3 bases from V and 8 bases from J, the junction contained 8 bases not matched to a gene. The CDR3 has 15 residues. CDR3 DNA: TGTGCCACCAGTGATCCCGGGACAGGTAGATATGAGCAGTTCTTC. As protein: CATSDPGTGRYEQFF.

This clonotype has only a few counts. V and J are TRBV7-3 and TRBJ1-2; D gene uncertain. Deletions cut 2 bases from V and 11 bases from J, with 12 bases between. The CDR3 is 12 amino acids. Germline V gives CDR1 SGHTA, CDR2 FQGTGA. CDR3 protein: CASSLGDTLYTF. CDR3 sequence (DNA): TGTGCCAGCAGCTTAGGCGACACCCTTTACACCTTC.

By share, this clonotype ranks as medium-sized (0.01 to 0.1%). The gene calls are TRBV20-1 and TRBJ2-7; unclear D gene. CDR3 length equals 15 residues. Per germline, CDR1 DFQATT and CDR2 SNEGSKA (reference sequence). V was clipped by 2 bases and J by 5 bases, with 19 bases between them. The CDR3 DNA reads as TGCAGTGCTAGAATCCTGATGGACCCACATAACGAGCAGTACTTC. This sequence encodes CSARILMDPHNEQYF.